These 25 T cell receptor beta chains were sequenced from one sample in a study of T-cell reconstitution after alpha-beta-depleted transplantation in children. The TCRbeta library incorporated unique molecular identifiers. TCRdb called the PCR reads again in MiXCR, with one record for every CDR3 protein. The sample includes 500,000 or so distinct CDR3 sequences, over 25% of them seen just once. The starting material was PBMCs from the stem cell graft donor, obtained from the stem cell graft. The receptor set was obtained from a human donor who donated a stem cell graft to a child with aplastic anemia.

This clonotype has a handful of counts. This chain uses TRBV20-1 with TRBJ1-1; maybe TRBD1 (5 bases). Trimming took 6 bases from V and 6 from J, leaving 14 bases between them. CDR3 length: 12 amino acids. The germline V gene has CDR1 DFQATT and CDR2 SNEGSKA (reference sequence). Written as DNA, the CDR3 is TGCAGTGCCCCCGTCAGGGCCTCTGAAGCTTTCTTT. Translation gives CSAPVRASEAFF.

The table lists this clonotype with a few counts. This chain links TRBV6-5 with TRBJ2-7; D gene uncertain. Germline V CDR1 and CDR2: MNHEY, SVGAGI. The ends were cut back, 8 bases at V and 7 bases at J, with 18 bases in the middle. The CDR3 length is 13 residues. Written as DNA, the CDR3 is TGTGCCAGCTGGGGTTACTCGAGGTATGAGCAGTACTTC. Encoded protein: CASWGYSRYEQYF.

The rearrangement joins TRBV6-2 or TRBV6-3 to TRBJ2-5, with D hard to call. V gave up 5 bases and J gave up 5 bases, with 9 bases separating them. The CDR3 contains 12 residues. The germline V gene encodes CDR1 MNHEY and CDR2 SVGEGT. CDR3 DNA sequence: TGTGCCAGCAGTCCCTATTTGGAGACCCAGTACTTC. Translated: CASSPYLETQYF.

This clonotype was seen only a few times. This rearrangement joins TRBV9 to TRBJ1-2; 7 bases align to TRBD1. This CDR3 comprises 12 residues. Germline values: CDR1 SGDLS, CDR2 YYNGEE. The J segment lost 10 bases and the V segment lost 4 bases, leaving 7 bases of the junction unmatched. CDR3 region: CASSTGQAFYTF. The DNA for the CDR3 is TGTGCCAGCAGCACCGGACAGGCGTTCTACACCTTC.

The gene calls are TRBV6-5 and TRBJ2-1, with D possibly called TRBD1 or TRBD2 (5 bases each). Germline assignment: CDR1 MNHEY and CDR2 SVGAGI. The CDR3 consists of 16 residues. V gave up 3 bases and J gave up 6 bases, with 18 bases separating them. The CDR3 region is CASSYGLLGQVNEQFF. The CDR3 bases are TGTGCCAGCAGTTATGGGCTACTAGGACAAGTCAATGAGCAGTTCTTC.

The rearrangement uses TRBV9 and TRBJ2-2, with 8 positions matching TRBD2. Germline trimming cut 0 bases from V and 6 bases from J; bases unmatched to any gene: 10. Germline V gene sequence: CDR1 SGDLS, CDR2 YYNGEE. The CDR3 totals 17 residues. This CDR3 is CASSVVSGGPGAGELFF. The CDR3 bases are TGTGCCAGCAGCGTAGTCTCGGGAGGGCCGGGGGCCGGGGAGCTGTTTTTT.

The CDR3 nucleotides read TGCAGTGCAGAGAGTATCCGGACAGGGGACCTACAGAGCTCCTACGAGCAGTACTTC. This codes for CSAESIRTGDLQSSYEQYF. J is TRBJ2-7 and V is TRBV20-1, with 9 bases matching TRBD1. V trimming: 6 bases; J trimming: 0 bases; junction bases outside the gene matches: 21. CDR1 is DFQATT, CDR2 SNEGSKA, per germline (reference sequence). The CDR3 covers 19 residues.

The chain employs TRBV29-1 and TRBJ2-7, with TRBD1 identical over 12 bases. The CDR3 extends over 18 amino acids. Germline values: CDR1 SQVTM, CDR2 ANQGSEA. Germline trimming cut 2 bases from V and 3 bases from J; bases unmatched to any gene: 14. CDR3 bases: TGCAGCGTTGAAAATCGCCGGTGGGACAGGGGGCCCCGCTACGAGCAGTACTTC. It translates to CSVENRRWDRGPRYEQYF.

This clonotype showed up just a few times. The chain joins TRBV12-3 or TRBV12-4 to TRBJ2-1, with 7 bases identical to TRBD2. This CDR3 region has 15 residues. J was trimmed by 6 bases and V by 5 bases; bases with no gene match: 10. The CDR3 DNA sequence: TGTGCCAGCAGTGTTCTAGCGGCGTCTGTCAATGAGCAGTTCTTC. It yields the protein CASSVLAASVNEQFF.

V usage is TRBV2 and J usage is TRBJ2-2, with a possible D match to TRBD1 (5 bases). Trimming cost V 3 bases and J 2 bases, with 7 bases left between them. Germline V gene sequence: CDR1 SNHLY, CDR2 FYNNEI. This CDR3 region has 14 residues. This chain's CDR3 is CASSEQGNTGELFF. CDR3 DNA sequence: TGTGCCAGCAGTGAGCAGGGTAACACCGGGGAGCTGTTTTTT.

The DNA of the CDR3 is TGTGCCAGCAGCCCGCCGAGCGGGAGGCACTATACATACCGAGAGACCCAGTACTTC. Translation: CASSPPSGRHYTYRETQYF. This chain joins TRBV11-1 and TRBJ2-5, with 9 bases aligning to TRBD2. From germline, CDR1 is SGHAT and CDR2 FQDESV (reference sequence). There are 19 residues in the CDR3. V was clipped by 5 bases and J by 4 bases; unmatched bases: 20. Variable domain in full (rest from reference TRBV11-1 and TRBJ2-5): EAEVAQSPRYKITEKSQAVAFWCDPISGHATLYWYRQILGQGPELLVQFQDESVVDDSQLPKDRFSAERLKGVDSTLKIQPAELGDSAMYLCASSPPSGRHYTYRETQYFGPGTRLLVL.

The sample holds a few counts of this clonotype. V usage is TRBV9 and J usage is TRBJ2-7; D possibly corresponds to TRBD2 (6 bases). Trimming took off 1 base at V and 3 bases at J, with 14 bases between the two ends. The germline V gene has CDR1 SGDLS and CDR2 YYNGEE. This CDR3 has 15 amino acids. The DNA for the CDR3 is TGTGCCAGCAGCGTATCCGGGAGTTCTGGCTACGAGCAGTACTTC. Protein product: CASSVSGSSGYEQYF.

The gene calls are TRBV20-1 and TRBJ1-1; no firm D call. This CDR3 contains 13 residues. Germline V lookup: CDR1 DFQATT, CDR2 SNEGSKA (reference sequence). V was pared by 3 bases and J by 8 bases, with 16 bases between. CDR3 loop: CSASPWRGAEAFF. CDR3 in DNA: TGCAGTGCTAGTCCTTGGCGAGGTGCAGAAGCTTTCTTT.

There are a few counts of this clonotype. The chain employs TRBV12-3 or TRBV12-4 and TRBJ2-1; 12 bases align to TRBD2. CDR3 length equals 15 residues. Trimming took 6 bases from V and 9 from J; bases not matched to a gene: 9. The DNA for the CDR3 is TGTGCCAGCAGCACACTAGCGGGAGGTTTGGGTGAGCAGTTCTTC. As protein: CASSTLAGGLGEQFF.

This clonotype was counted a few times. The gene calls are TRBV29-1 and TRBJ2-7; possibly TRBD1 or TRBD2 for D (6 bases each). V lost 0 bases to trimming and J lost 1 base, with 19 bases between them. CDR1 is SQVTM, CDR2 ANQGSEA, per germline. This CDR3 has 17 amino acids. The CDR3 reads CSVEDREPDRSSYEQYF. In nucleotides, the CDR3 is TGCAGCGTTGAAGATCGGGAGCCAGACAGGTCATCCTACGAGCAGTACTTC.

The chain couples TRBV18 to TRBJ1-2; D unresolved. This CDR3 spans 13 amino acids. Trimming shortened V by 2 bases and J by 2 bases, and 6 bases separated the two germline ends. Per germline, CDR1 KGHSH and CDR2 LQKENI. CDR3 in amino acids: CASSPDDNYGYTF. CDR3 DNA: TGTGCCAGCTCACCAGACGACAACTATGGCTACACCTTC.

The chain recombines TRBV10-3 with TRBJ2-7; D is perhaps TRBD2 (6 bases). The germline V and J ends were trimmed by 3 bases and 2 bases, with 14 bases remaining between them. The CDR3 sequence is 15 residues long. CDR1 is ENHRY, CDR2 SYGVKD, per germline. The CDR3 DNA reads as TGTGCCATCAGTGATCGGGACTCAGGTCCCTACGAGCAGTACTTC. Translated, it gives CAISDRDSGPYEQYF.

Only a few counts were recorded for this clonotype. The chain carries TRBV6-5 and TRBJ2-1; 7 bases map to TRBD1. Germline trimming cut 6 bases from V and 0 bases from J; bases unmatched to any gene: 8. The CDR3 sequence is 16 residues long. Per the germline V gene, CDR1 is MNHEY and CDR2 is SVGAGI. The CDR3 protein is CASSLQGSSSYNEQFF. CDR3 nucleotides: TGTGCCAGCAGCTTACAGGGGTCCAGCTCCTACAATGAGCAGTTCTTC.

In regard to this clonotype: At one end, the junction sequence differs from germline, possibly due to a read error. The rearrangement links TRBV19 to TRBJ2-2, with D tentatively TRBD1 (6 bases). Per the germline V gene, CDR1 is LNHDA and CDR2 is SQIVND (reference sequence). CDR3 length: 12 residues. The CDR3 reads CASRDSTGALFF. The CDR3 DNA sequence: TGTGCCAGTAGGGACAGCACCGGGGCGCTGTTTTTT.

This chain joins TRBV20-1 and TRBJ2-1, with 11 nucleotides matching TRBD1. V shed 2 bases, J shed 1 base, and the junction held 4 bases outside the gene matches. The length of the CDR3 is 16 residues. Per the germline V gene, CDR1 is DFQATT and CDR2 is SNEGSKA (reference sequence). CDR3 sequence: CSARMWDRGSYNEQFF. The CDR3 bases are TGCAGTGCTAGAATGTGGGACAGGGGGTCCTACAATGAGCAGTTCTTC.

The table lists this clonotype with a few counts. This chain joins TRBV12-3 or TRBV12-4 and TRBJ2-2; weak D call: TRBD2 (6 bases). The CDR3 loop spans 14 amino acids. Trimming took 1 base from V and 6 from J, leaving 9 bases between them. This CDR3 is CASSLEVAAGELFF. For the CDR3, the DNA is TGTGCCAGCAGTTTAGAGGTAGCGGCCGGGGAGCTGTTTTTT.

V is TRBV27 and J is TRBJ2-7; 10 positions agree with TRBD2. This CDR3 comprises 14 residues. Germline values: CDR1 MNHEY, CDR2 SMNVEV (reference sequence). Germline trimming cut 3 bases from V and 4 bases from J; bases unmatched to any gene: 3. This chain's CDR3 is CASSFGLAEYEQYF. CDR3 in DNA: TGTGCCAGCAGTTTCGGACTAGCGGAGTACGAGCAGTACTTC.

This clonotype turned up a few times. J is TRBJ2-2 and V is TRBV12-3 or TRBV12-4; TRBD2 matches 8 bases. This CDR3 has 15 amino acids. V gave up 5 bases and J gave up 5 bases; unmatched junction bases: 7. CDR3 in amino acids: CASSRSGSGTGELFF. Written as DNA, the CDR3 is TGTGCCAGCAGTCGGAGCGGGAGTGGGACCGGGGAGCTGTTTTTT.

This clonotype was detected ten times or more. This chain uses TRBV7-2 with TRBJ2-7; D not resolved. With 3 bases removed from V and 3 bases from J, the gap between germline ends came to 6 bases. Germline CDR1 reads SGHTA; CDR2 reads FQGNSA. The CDR3 is 12 residues long. The CDR3 region has the DNA TGTGCCAGCAGCTTGGTTAGCTACGAGCAGTACTTC. Residues: CASSLVSYEQYF.

The gene calls are TRBV6-1 and TRBJ1-4; D gene unclear. The CDR3 spans 14 residues. Trimming removed 6 bases at V and 5 bases at J, with 13 bases between. Germline CDR1 and CDR2: MNHNS and SASEGT. CDR3 amino acids: CASSVSRANEKLFF. The CDR3 DNA reads as TGTGCCAGCAGCGTTTCAAGGGCGAATGAAAAACTGTTTTTT.